This TCR beta chain derives from a study of cytomegalovirus exposure and HLA in healthy donors. Donors were drawn from the 120-subject validation cohort, separate from the approximately 640-subject first cohort. As to this clone: Its specificity is not known.

The data were produced by immunoSEQ multiplex PCR, yet TCRdb's version contains in-frame clones alone and is incomplete. The repertoire holds 200,000 or so clones, with approximately 87% as singletons. Whole-study results and caveats: The classifier was said to identify cytomegalovirus status with high specificity and sensitivity. There were a few CMV-associated chains whose specificity for CMV antigens was confirmed in vitro.

Germline V gene sequence: CDR1 SNHLY, CDR2 FYNNEI. J gave up 5 bases and V 9 bases, and 14 bases lay outside the gene matches. There are 16 residues in the CDR3. The clonotype was recovered from a woman aged 18 to 35 in good health and CMV-seronegative. Sequences were obtained from PBMCs. This chain connects TRBV2 to TRBJ2-7, with TRBD2 identical over 12 bases. The CDR3 region is CARGGRLAGVPDEQYF. The CDR3 DNA is TGTGCCAGGGGGGGCCGACTAGCGGGAGTGCCTGACGAGCAGTACTTC.